A selection of T cell receptor beta chains follows, all from one sample in a study of blood T cell repertoires in COVID-19. Measured with immunoSEQ multiplex PCR; TCRdb has only the in-frame clones, and not every one. Among about 70,000 clones, approximately 86% were seen once, and the ten largest hold less than 4%. The sequenced sample consisted of peripheral blood. The source of these receptors is a man in his 70s with active COVID-19. The CDR3 runs from the conserved cysteine through the conserved F or W.

TRBV10-3 CATRGAGHGEQYF
TRBV24-1 CATGDREQETQYF
TRBV7-2 CASSRTSQNTGELFF
TRBV5-4 CASSPGGRGNTEAFF
TRBV23-1 CASSPGQADNEQFF
TRBV7-2 CASSLGTSGRVATQYF
TRBV7-2 CASSPPLVGGTEAFF
TRBV5-1 CASSPTSGSYEQYF
TRBV6-2/TRBV6-3 CASSPRQGSVYGYTF
TRBV5-8 CASSLEPRTDHQETQYF
TRBV9 CASSVGSVSTDTQYF
TRBV28 CASSPTSQGLYSNQPQHF
TRBV29-1 CSVHPGGGTNTGELFF
TRBV5-6 CASSLGRGPHPGSTIYF
TRBV29-1 CSVPRAGPETQYF
TRBV29-1 CSVGENSNQPQHF
TRBV7-2 CASSLGGIGYEQYF
TRBV19 CASSMGSSYNEQFF
TRBV28 CASSLTGLATQETQYF
TRBV27 CASRGGPRLEQYF
TRBV4-1 CASSPPGTSGRGQYF
TRBV7-2 CASSPTPTSGRGVGETQYF
TRBV11-3 CASSPRRGGNSPLHF
TRBV29-1 CSVRSGRTSFNYEQYF
TRBV19 CASRRGEQETQYF
TRBV4-1 CASSQVGGRLRYNEQFF
TRBV6-5 CASSYFDRGRSPLHF
TRBV4-1 CASSQTGGTGELFF
TRBV5-6 CASRRGRTGELFF
TRBV29-1 CSARETLAKNIQYF
TRBV28 CASSFFGGPTNEKLFF
TRBV12-3/TRBV12-4 CASGAGVPDTQYF
TRBV19 CASSTRARLAGEDNEQFF
TRBV5-5 CASIRDGTTGGYGYTF
TRBV13 CASSRAGGSGGYTF
TRBV6-6 CASSGQTGAQQPQHF
TRBV2 CASTPDRARGSYQPQHF
TRBV2 CASTKEGTEAFF
TRBV2 CASSRGGSDEKLFF
TRBV3-1/TRBV3-2 CASSQVGSGMGGQQFF
TRBV7-2 CASSPGGAGQETQYF
TRBV29-1 CSVDLRQGENTIYF
TRBV9 CASSRGKGNNEQFF
TRBV3-1/TRBV3-2 CASSHGTGAYEQYF
TRBV11-3 CASSAEGVPGELFF
TRBV19 CASSRAAGYEQHF
TRBV28 CASTSGGQETQYF
TRBV6-6 CASSYPGQAMNTEAFF
TRBV28 CASSDRQVREKLFF
TRBV5-6 CASSPVVGWEQFF
TRBV6-5 CASRTTGGYETQYF
TRBV6-2/TRBV6-3 CASSPLAGGLNVPDTQYF
TRBV7-6 CASSLGTGSSGNTIYF
TRBV9 CASSGRGTGALSGDTQYF
TRBV21-1 CASSGPGQGAYGYTF
TRBV27 CASTPWPSGGKTQYF
TRBV21-1 CASSLPDRGNQPQHF
TRBV28 CASSRQLQETQYF